This TCR beta chain emerged from a study of OX40 agonist ivuxolimab in advanced cancers. Turning to the study itself: Males comprised 82.7% of the group, whose mean age was about 62 years (range roughly 20 to 85).

On this clone itself: As yet, its antigen is unknown.

Clones were sequenced by immunoSEQ multiplex PCR, and TCRdb holds only the in-frame ones, with some missing. This sample has some 83,000 clones, with roughly 86% found just once. Study outcomes and limitations: Blood T cells, both CD4+ and CD8+, expanded clonally by week 6 at 0.1 to 3.0 mg/kg. Patients who responded partially at 0.1-3.0 mg/kg showed clonal expansion ranking among the lowest.

Between the trimmed V and J ends, which lost 4 bases and 5 bases, there was a span of 15 bases. This CDR3 has 14 amino acids. The germline V gene has CDR1 SGDLS and CDR2 YYNGEE. This rearrangement joins TRBV9 to TRBJ1-1; a possible D gene is TRBD1 (6 bases). Here the sequenced sample was CD4+ or CD8+ T cells sorted from blood, taken in a trial of the OX40 agonist ivuxolimab. The clonotype comes from an adult with an advanced solid tumor such as melanoma, head and neck, liver or kidney cancer. The CDR3 coding sequence is TGTGCCAGCAGCTCACACAGGGTGGAGACTGAAGCTTTCTTT. This encodes CASSSHRVETEAFF.